One and the same sample provided the 13 T cell receptor beta chains below, sequenced in a study of T cells in localized non-small cell lung cancer. Libraries were prepared by immunoSEQ multiplex PCR; TCRdb keeps only in-frame clonotypes and omits some of them. The sample carries roughly 36,000 clones, about 76% recorded once. This specimen consisted of PBMCs, obtained before any cancer treatment. The source is a woman aged 35 to 70 with stage II squamous cell lung carcinoma.

This clone has a single count. This sequence joins TRBV6-5 and TRBJ2-7; possibly TRBD1 for D (5 bases). CDR1 and CDR2 from the germline V gene are MNHEY and SVGAGI. The CDR3 has 12 amino acids. V lost 6 bases, J lost 2 bases, and 8 bases lay in between. The chain's CDR3 is CASRDNAYEQYF. For the CDR3, the DNA is TGTGCCAGCAGGGACAACGCCTACGAGCAGTACTTC.

The chain recombines TRBV7-2 with TRBJ2-2, with TRBD2 matching 7 bases. The J segment lost 5 bases and the V segment lost 0 bases, leaving 3 bases of the junction unmatched. Germline loops: CDR1 SGHTA, CDR2 FQGNSA. This CDR3 spans 15 amino acids. The CDR3 is CASSLAAGRTGELFF. CDR3 nucleotide sequence: TGTGCCAGCAGCTTAGCAGCGGGGAGGACCGGGGAGCTGTTTTTT.

J is TRBJ2-2 and V is TRBV14, with 9 positions matching TRBD1. Germline V gives CDR1 SGHDN, CDR2 FVKESK. Germline trimming cut 2 bases from V and 3 bases from J; bases unmatched to any gene: 7. This CDR3 has 17 residues. The CDR3 sequence is CASSQNRGTGYTGELFF. The CDR3 region has the DNA TGTGCCAGCAGCCAAAATCGAGGGACAGGGTACACCGGGGAGCTGTTTTTT.

In regard to this clone: The junction and the germline gene differ at one end; a read error may be behind it. The J gene is TRBJ2-2, the V gene TRBV7-7, with D unclear. The CDR3 is 16 amino acids. Germline V gene data show CDR1 as SSHAT and CDR2 as FNYEAQ (reference sequence). CDR3 bases: TGTGCTAGCAGCTTAGACGCACCGCCGAACACCGGGGAGCTGTTTTTT. It encodes CASSLDAPPNTGELFF.

The chain recombines TRBV7-9 with TRBJ1-4; D is unclear. This CDR3 is built from 17 residues. Trimming took off 1 base at V and 0 bases at J, with 12 bases between the two ends. The V gene's germline CDR1 is SEHNR and CDR2 FQNEAQ (reference sequence). The CDR3 spells CASSLGWRGATNEKLFF. The CDR3 DNA sequence: TGTGCCAGCAGCTTAGGGTGGCGCGGGGCAACTAATGAAAAACTGTTTTTT.

The V call is TRBV7-2, the J call TRBJ1-4; 7 bases line up with TRBD1. After removal of 4 bases from V and 7 bases from J, the junction contained 9 bases not matched to a gene. The germline CDR1 and CDR2 sequences are SGHTA and FQGNSA. The CDR3 loop spans 15 amino acids. CDR3 residues: CASSSPKTGSEKLFF. DNA for the CDR3: TGTGCCAGCAGCTCTCCAAAGACAGGGAGTGAAAAACTGTTTTTT. Looking up the rest from reference TRBV7-2 and TRBJ1-4 gives the full variable domain: GAGVSQSPSNKVTEKGKDVELRCDPISGHTALYWYRQSLGQGLEFLIYFQGNSAPDKSGLPSDRFSAERTGGSVSTLTIQRTQQEDSAVYLCASSSPKTGSEKLFFGSGTQLSVL.

A remark on this clone: A much larger clone differs from this one at a single base, so this may be a read error. DNA of the CDR3: TGTGCCAGCAGCCGGGCCGTCTCTGGAAACACCATATATTTT. The encoded protein is CASSRAVSGNTIYF. The V gene is TRBV7-8, the J gene TRBJ1-3, with D uncertain. This CDR3 contains 14 residues. Germline CDR1 reads SGHVS; CDR2 reads FQNEAQ. Between the trimmed V and J ends, which lost 5 bases and 0 bases, there was a span of 8 bases.

This chain connects TRBV28 to TRBJ2-6; D is uncertain. Trimming took 8 bases from V and 0 from J, leaving 11 bases between them. The CDR3 extends over 15 amino acids. CDR1 is MDHEN, CDR2 SYDVKM, per germline. CDR3 nucleotide sequence: TGTGCCAGCCGGTCTATCAGCTCTGGGGCCAACGTCCTGACTTTC. This translates into CASRSISSGANVLTF.

The rearrangement uses TRBV28 and TRBJ1-1; D unresolved. CDR1 is MDHEN and CDR2 is SYDVKM in the germline V gene. This CDR3 is built from 12 residues. V was cut by 3 bases and J by 2 bases, with 4 bases left in between. The CDR3 loop reads CASSLVNTEAFF. The CDR3 DNA follows: TGTGCCAGCAGTTTGGTCAACACTGAAGCTTTCTTT.

Written as DNA, the CDR3 is TGTGCCAGCAGTAGTATGGGGATTTCCTACAATGAGCAGTTCTTC. Protein: CASSSMGISYNEQFF. The rearrangement links TRBV7-9 to TRBJ2-1; D ambiguous. Trimming took 6 bases from V and 1 from J, leaving 13 bases between them. This CDR3 is 15 amino acids long. Per the germline V gene, CDR1 is SEHNR and CDR2 is FQNEAQ (reference sequence).

The CDR3 region has the DNA TGTGCCAGCAGTACAAATTGGAGTGAGCAGTTCTTC. It is translated as CASSTNWSEQFF. The rearrangement joins TRBV6-1 to TRBJ2-1; no clear D. The germline V and J ends were trimmed by 5 bases and 9 bases, with 11 bases remaining between them. This CDR3 has 12 residues. Looked up from germline, CDR1 is MNHNS and CDR2 is SASEGT.

This clone was recorded only once. V and J are TRBV28 and TRBJ2-1; 8 nucleotides match TRBD2. This CDR3 spans 15 amino acids. CDR1 and CDR2 from the germline V gene are MDHEN and SYDVKM. With V trimmed by 7 bases and J by 8 bases, 13 bases remained unmatched. This CDR3 reads CASTSSGTRVDEQFF. The DNA for the CDR3 is TGTGCCAGCACCTCCTCGGGGACTAGGGTGGATGAGCAGTTCTTC.

This clone was detected only once. The CDR3 bases are TGTGCCATCAGTGAAACGGGGTGGGAAGCTTTCTTT. Protein product: CAISETGWEAFF. The chain couples TRBV10-3 to TRBJ1-1; D not resolved. V lost 3 bases and J 8 bases, leaving 10 bases between the germline ends. This CDR3 spans 12 amino acids. Germline assignment: CDR1 ENHRY and CDR2 SYGVKD.